The 14 T cell receptor beta chains listed next were all sequenced from one sample in a study of cytomegalovirus exposure and HLA in healthy donors. Researchers ran the PCR with 60 Vbeta and 13 Jbeta primers. Assay: immunoSEQ multiplex PCR; the TCRdb copy retains only in-frame clones and omits some. This sample carries approximately 130,000 clones, 76% of them seen once, and the ten largest clones take approximately 1.8%. The material sequenced was PBMCs. The receptors stem from a female donor in good health and CMV-seropositive.

This clone appeared a single time. The rearrangement joins TRBV29-1 to TRBJ1-2, with 8 nucleotides matching TRBD1. CDR1 and CDR2 from the germline V gene are SQVTM and ANQGSEA. Trimming at V came to 6 bases and at J to 6 bases, leaving 9 bases not matched to a gene. The CDR3 is 13 residues long. The CDR3 here is CSVGDRRTDGYTF. CDR3 bases: TGCAGCGTGGGGGACAGGCGAACCGATGGCTACACCTTC.

The rearrangement uses TRBV6-1 and TRBJ1-2, with 7 nucleotides matching TRBD1. Germline V gene lookup returns CDR1 MNHNS and CDR2 SASEGT. The V gene end was trimmed by 4 bases and the J gene end by 3 bases; junction bases not matched to a gene: 2. This CDR3 contains 13 residues. CDR3 nucleotides: TGTGCCAGCAGTGGAGGGGGCCACTATGGCTACACCTTC. Protein: CASSGGGHYGYTF.

The chain couples TRBV30 to TRBJ2-3; D call uncertain. Trimming shortened V by 2 bases and J by 4 bases, and 7 bases separated the two germline ends. Germline V gene data show CDR1 as GTSNPN and CDR2 as SVGIG (reference sequence). The CDR3 spans 12 residues. The DNA for the CDR3 is TGTGCCTGGAGTATTTCGGCAGATACGCAGTATTTT. The encoded protein is CAWSISADTQYF.

This chain uses TRBV30 with TRBJ2-7, with 9 positions matching TRBD2. Per germline, CDR1 GTSNPN and CDR2 SVGIG (reference sequence). The CDR3 extends over 14 amino acids. V dropped 0 bases and J dropped 6; count of bases not matched to a gene: 6. CDR3 loop: CAWSVLSSGTEQYF. CDR3 nucleotides: TGTGCCTGGAGTGTGCTATCTAGCGGGACCGAGCAGTACTTC.

The chain uses TRBV2 and TRBJ2-5; TRBD2 matches at 8 bases. CDR3 length equals 15 residues. The V and J ends lost 0 bases and 5 bases, in that order; junction bases with no gene match: 5. The germline V gene has CDR1 SNHLY and CDR2 FYNNEI. The CDR3 loop is CASSEASGAGETQYF. The CDR3 DNA reads as TGTGCCAGCAGTGAAGCTAGCGGGGCGGGGGAGACCCAGTACTTC.

The gene calls are TRBV28 and TRBJ2-5; the D is unclear. Trimming removed 6 bases from V and 1 base from J, with 15 bases in between. Per germline, CDR1 MDHEN and CDR2 SYDVKM. The CDR3 length is 15 residues. CDR3 in amino acids: CASSQAFGRQETQYF. DNA for the CDR3: TGTGCCAGCAGCCAAGCTTTCGGTCGCCAAGAGACCCAGTACTTC.

The chain links TRBV5-1 to TRBJ1-2; 10 bases line up with TRBD1. The germline V gene encodes CDR1 SGHRS and CDR2 YFSETQ. There are 16 residues in the CDR3. J was trimmed by 7 bases and V by 4 bases; bases with no gene match: 13. The CDR3 reads CASSLAVTGGGGGYTF. In nucleotides, the CDR3 is TGCGCCAGCAGCCTCGCCGTGACAGGGGGCGGCGGTGGCTACACCTTC.

This chain connects TRBV6-5 to TRBJ1-4; 12 bases align to TRBD1. V shed 8 bases and J 17 bases; nucleotides not matched to a gene: 12. Germline CDR1 and CDR2: MNHEY and SVGAGI. This CDR3 spans 13 amino acids. CDR3 nucleotides: TGTGCCAGCCGACCGGGACAGGGGGCTTCAGTTTTTTTT. Protein sequence: CASRPGQGASVFF.

The V and J genes are TRBV5-1 and TRBJ1-2, with 7 bases that match TRBD1. V shed 2 bases and J 5 bases; nucleotides not matched to a gene: 9. Germline V gene data show CDR1 as SGHRS and CDR2 as YFSETQ. The CDR3 is made up of 15 amino acids. The CDR3 DNA is TGCGCCAGCAGCTTAACAGGGGCGGTCGTTTATGGCTACACCTTC. Encoded protein: CASSLTGAVVYGYTF.

This chain joins TRBV7-6 and TRBJ2-7; the D gene is possibly TRBD1 (6 bases). V lost 1 base, J lost 1 base, and 8 bases lay in between. CDR3 size: 14 residues. The germline CDR1 and CDR2 sequences are SGHVS and FNYEAQ. CDR3 amino acids: CASSLGDISYEQYF. CDR3 coding DNA: TGTGCCAGCAGCTTAGGGGACATTTCCTACGAGCAGTACTTC.

V gene TRBV5-1 combines with J gene TRBJ2-3, with 9 bases that match TRBD2. The germline V gene has CDR1 SGHRS and CDR2 YFSETQ. The CDR3 has 16 residues. The trim removed 3 bases at V and 4 bases at J, leaving 9 bases unmatched. The CDR3 DNA reads as TGCGCCAGCAGCTACGGTAGCGGGAGCGGCGCAGATACGCAGTATTTT. Translating it yields CASSYGSGSGADTQYF. Based on the CDR3 plus reference TRBV5-1 and TRBJ2-3, the full variable domain is KAGVTQTPRYLIKTRGQQVTLSCSPISGHRSVSWYQQTPGQGLQFLFEYFSETQRNKGNFPGRFSGRQFSNSRSEMNVSTLELGDSALYLCASSYGSGSGADTQYFGPGTRLTVL.

The count of this clone is one. V usage is TRBV10-1 and J usage is TRBJ1-1; no firm D call. V lost 0 bases and J 7 bases, leaving 12 bases between the germline ends. The CDR3 contains 14 residues. The germline gives CDR1 WNHNN, CDR2 SYGVQD (reference sequence). The chain's CDR3 is CASSESGSGREAFF. CDR3 bases: TGCGCCAGCAGTGAGTCGGGTAGCGGCCGTGAAGCTTTCTTT.

CDR3 in amino acids: CASSRLAGDTDTQYF. The CDR3 coding sequence is TGTGCCAGCAGTCGACTAGCGGGAGACACAGATACGCAGTATTTT. The V call is TRBV6-4, the J call TRBJ2-3; 12 bases agree with TRBD2. The CDR3 loop spans 15 amino acids. With 5 bases clipped from V and 2 bases from J, the junction kept 2 bases outside the gene matches. CDR1 is MRHNA and CDR2 is SNTAGT in the germline V gene.

This clone showed up just a few times. The chain uses TRBV10-1 and TRBJ1-1; 9 nucleotides line up with TRBD1. There are 12 residues in the CDR3. J was trimmed by 4 bases and V by 6 bases; bases with no gene match: 0. Germline V lookup: CDR1 WNHNN, CDR2 SYGVQD (reference sequence). The CDR3 bases are TGCGCCAGCAGGACAGGGGGCACTGAAGCTTTCTTT. As protein: CASRTGGTEAFF.